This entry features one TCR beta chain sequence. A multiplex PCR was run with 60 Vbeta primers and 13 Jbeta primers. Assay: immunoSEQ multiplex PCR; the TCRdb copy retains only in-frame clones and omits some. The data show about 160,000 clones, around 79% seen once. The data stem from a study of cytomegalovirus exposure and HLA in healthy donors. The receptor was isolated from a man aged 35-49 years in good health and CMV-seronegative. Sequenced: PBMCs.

The CDR3 is CASSLAVIGTRNTGELFF. Written as DNA, the CDR3 is TGCGCCAGCAGCTTGGCGGTAATTGGGACTCGGAACACCGGGGAGCTGTTTTTT. The chain uses TRBV5-1 and TRBJ2-2; D is perhaps TRBD2 (6 bases). The CDR3 has 18 amino acids. V was pared by 0 bases and J by 1 base, with 16 bases between. CDR1 and CDR2 (germline): SGHRS, YFSETQ.